This note documents a single TCR beta chain sequence. This clonotype was counted many times. Its antigen has not been determined. Qualities for individual bases were not recorded, and no much larger clone is one base off. This entry comes from a study of identical twins (dated by TCRdb to about 2016). Background for the entire study: To test whether fetal clonotypes persist, the study used deep sequencing on TCR alpha and beta repertoires from monozygotic twins, unrelated adults of various ages, and cord blood. Replicate twin experiments were performed at different times using different library preparation protocols to rule out contamination.

What the authors observed across the whole study: Abundant cord blood beta clonotypes carried fewer insertions; young adult naive repertoires showed a weaker similar trend, while memory repertoires showed none. Out-of-frame TCR alpha sharing in monozygotic twins was systematically underestimated by recombination models, whereas sharing between unrelated individuals was in agreement with the recombination models. Zero-insertion analyses could be partly confounded by invariant T cells such as MAIT and iNKT, though diverse VJ usage argued against such confounding for most clonotypes. Compared with coincidental sharing between unrelated individuals, out-of-frame TCR alpha sequences shared between twins had an excess of sequences with low generation probability. Excess twin sharing in beta out-of-frame sequences was weaker because fewer shared sequences lowered the signal-to-noise ratio. Because the same donors could not be followed over many years, conclusions were based on cross-sectional statistical analysis.

The CDR3 spans 12 residues, from the cysteine through the phenylalanine. Only the CDR3 portion is preserved as DNA: 36 bases, with reading frame beginning at the first base. The germline V gene gives CDR1 as SQVTM and CDR2 as ANQGSEA. Germline trimming: 4 bases from V, 3 bases from J; junction bases outside gene matches: 3. Libraries were constructed by 5' RACE. These reads were obtained on an Illumina HiSeq 2000. A universal primer binding site was added through template switching, and the final cDNA carried a unique molecular identifier so that TCR cDNA molecules could be counted accurately. Specific primers in the conserved constant-segment region were used to synthesize first-strand cDNA for TCR alpha and beta chains. To control for contamination, every cDNA library carried two barcodes: a SMART-Mk sample barcode plus Illumina barcodes. Two successive PCR steps introduced TruSeq adapter sequences along with Illumina sample barcodes. The Illumina HiSeq platform was used with custom primers to sequence TCR alpha and beta cDNA libraries. On the study's bioinformatics: Raw reads were processed with MiGEC to extract unique molecular identifiers, and MiXCR was used to determine CDR3 positions. Recombination models were inferred per individual with the repgenHMM and IGoR tools using an EM algorithm. The analysis of shared clonotypes was done with the tcR package in R, with sharing normalized by the product of cloneset sizes. To study raw recombination free of thymic and clonal selection effects, out-of-frame nonproductive sequences were analyzed. Using fastp trimming at Q25 and MiXCR clonotype assembly, TCRdb reanalyzed the public sequencing data and kept in-frame beta chains. For every CDR3 protein sequence, its rows merge into one entry that carries the most common genes and DNA. TCRdb, not the authors, supplied the V and J calls. The sample table contains approximately 600,000 distinct CDR3 sequences; only one count was recorded for nearly 10% of them. Of the sample, 2.5% to 3% is held by the ten largest clones.

Only healthy Caucasian donors were included. Three pairs of female monozygotic twins, all aged about 18 to 29 years, made up the twin cohort. RNA for TCR libraries was isolated from peripheral blood mononuclear cells. The data were also submitted as part of a second study, on yellow fever vaccine responses in identical twins. The second study's authors report: The authors reported that the T cell response to vaccination in identical twins appeared partly convergent and partly personalized. In the study, vaccine-responding T cell clones were precisely tracked in identical twins.

The chain couples TRBV29-1 to TRBJ2-7, and 7 junction bases match TRBD2. The source is a woman under 30 in good health. Input material: PBMCs. The sequenced DNA is TGCAGCGTTGTTGGGGGGGGCTACGAGCAGTACTTC. The encoded protein is CSVVGGGYEQYF.